This T cell receptor beta chain is from a study of shared clonotypes between healthy human individuals. Study background: CD4 naive and CD4 memory each took three plates per donor, while CD8 naive took two and CD8 memory one.

Donors were healthy HIV-negative adults without recently reported acute infections or vaccinations. Division of CD4+ cells produced a CD45RA+ naive subset and a CD45RA-negative memory subset. With respect to this clone: Its antigen is not known.

Trimming left V 6 bases short and J 0 bases short, with 8 bases between. Germline V gene sequence: CDR1 LNHDA, CDR2 SQIVND (reference sequence). The CDR3 extends over 13 amino acids. Clones were read by immunoSEQ multiplex PCR, and TCRdb kept only the in-frame ones, dropping some. The sample lists about 2.5 million clones; approximately 90% were seen once. Study-wide results and limits: Generally, naive subsets came out with larger estimated richness than memory subsets.

The TCR comes from a man between 18 and 35 years old in good health. Some clones in this sample may be carry-over from other donors' samples. The sequencing sample was made of naive CD4+ T cells from PBMCs. Indicated subset: CD45RA+ positively selected. The chain is built from TRBV19 and TRBJ1-2; unclear D gene. The chain's CDR3 is CASRIGPNYGYTF. As DNA, the CDR3 is TGTGCCAGTAGAATCGGTCCTAACTATGGCTACACCTTC.